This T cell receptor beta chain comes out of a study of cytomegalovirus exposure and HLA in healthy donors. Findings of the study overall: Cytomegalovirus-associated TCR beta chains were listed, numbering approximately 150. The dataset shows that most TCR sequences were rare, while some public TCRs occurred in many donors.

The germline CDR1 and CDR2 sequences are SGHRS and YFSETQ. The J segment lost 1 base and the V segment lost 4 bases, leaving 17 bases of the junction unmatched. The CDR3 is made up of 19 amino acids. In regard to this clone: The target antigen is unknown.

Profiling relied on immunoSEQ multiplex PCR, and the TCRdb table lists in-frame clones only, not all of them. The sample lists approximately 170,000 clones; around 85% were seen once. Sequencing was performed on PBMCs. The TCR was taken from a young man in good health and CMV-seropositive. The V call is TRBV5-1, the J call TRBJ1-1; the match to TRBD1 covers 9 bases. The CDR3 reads CASSPIGTGTKGRNTEAFF. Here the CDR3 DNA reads TGCGCCAGCAGCCCCATAGGGACAGGGACCAAGGGAAGGAACACTGAAGCTTTCTTT.